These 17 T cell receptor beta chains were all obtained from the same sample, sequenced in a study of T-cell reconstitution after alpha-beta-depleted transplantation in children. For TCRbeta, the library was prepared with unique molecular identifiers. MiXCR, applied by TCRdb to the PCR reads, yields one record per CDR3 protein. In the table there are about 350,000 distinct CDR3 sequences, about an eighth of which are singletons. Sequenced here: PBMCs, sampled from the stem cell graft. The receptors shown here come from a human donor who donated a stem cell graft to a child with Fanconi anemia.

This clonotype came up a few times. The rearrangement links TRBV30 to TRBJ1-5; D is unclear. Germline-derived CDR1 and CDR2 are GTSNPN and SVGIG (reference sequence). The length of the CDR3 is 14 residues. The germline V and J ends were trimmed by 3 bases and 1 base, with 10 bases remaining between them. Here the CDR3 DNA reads TGTGCCTGGAGCGGGCTTGGCAGCAATCAGCCCCAGCATTTT. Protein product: CAWSGLGSNQPQHF.

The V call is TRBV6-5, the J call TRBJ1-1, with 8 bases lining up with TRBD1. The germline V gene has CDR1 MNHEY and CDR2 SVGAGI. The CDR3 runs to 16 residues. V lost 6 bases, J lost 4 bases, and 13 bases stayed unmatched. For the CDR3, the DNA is TGTGCCAGCAGCCACTCTCGGACAGGGTGGTTCACTGAAGCTTTCTTT. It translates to CASSHSRTGWFTEAFF.

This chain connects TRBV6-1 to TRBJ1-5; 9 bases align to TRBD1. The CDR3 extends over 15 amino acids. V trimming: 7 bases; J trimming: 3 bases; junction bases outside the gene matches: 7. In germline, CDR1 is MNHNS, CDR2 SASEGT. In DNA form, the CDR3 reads TGTGCCAGCACCGCGGGACAGGGAAACAATCAGCCCCAGCATTTT. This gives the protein CASTAGQGNNQPQHF.

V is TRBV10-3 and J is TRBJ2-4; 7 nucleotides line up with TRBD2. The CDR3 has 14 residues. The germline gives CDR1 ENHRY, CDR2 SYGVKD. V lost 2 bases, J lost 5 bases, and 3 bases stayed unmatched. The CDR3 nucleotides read TGTGCCATCAGTGAGGCGGGGAGGGAAAACATTCAGTACTTC. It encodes CAISEAGRENIQYF.

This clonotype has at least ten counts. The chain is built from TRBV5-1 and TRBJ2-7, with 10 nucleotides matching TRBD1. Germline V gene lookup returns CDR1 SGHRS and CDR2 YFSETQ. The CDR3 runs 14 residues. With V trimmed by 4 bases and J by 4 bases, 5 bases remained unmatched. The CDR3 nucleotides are TGCGCCAGCAGCCCGGGACAGGGGTTTTACGAGCAGTACTTC. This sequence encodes CASSPGQGFYEQYF. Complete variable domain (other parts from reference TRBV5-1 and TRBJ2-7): KAGVTQTPRYLIKTRGQQVTLSCSPISGHRSVSWYQQTPGQGLQFLFEYFSETQRNKGNFPGRFSGRQFSNSRSEMNVSTLELGDSALYLCASSPGQGFYEQYFGPGTRLTVT.

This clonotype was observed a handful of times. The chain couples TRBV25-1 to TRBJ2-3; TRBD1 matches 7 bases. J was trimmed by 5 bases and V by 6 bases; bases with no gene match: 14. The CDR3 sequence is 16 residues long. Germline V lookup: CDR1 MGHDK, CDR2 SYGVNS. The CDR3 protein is CASSSGQEADGDTQYF. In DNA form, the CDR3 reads TGTGCCAGCAGCTCCGGACAGGAGGCGGACGGAGATACGCAGTATTTT.

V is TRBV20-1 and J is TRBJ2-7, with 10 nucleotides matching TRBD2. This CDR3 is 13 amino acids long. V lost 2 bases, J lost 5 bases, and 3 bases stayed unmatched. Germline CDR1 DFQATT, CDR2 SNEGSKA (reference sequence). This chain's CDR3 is CSARLAGVDEQYV. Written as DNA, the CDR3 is TGCAGTGCTAGACTAGCGGGGGTGGACGAGCAGTACGTC.

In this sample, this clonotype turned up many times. CDR3 residues: CASSSQDSSTEAFF. The CDR3 DNA reads as TGCGCCAGCAGTTCCCAGGACAGCTCCACTGAAGCTTTCTTT. This rearrangement joins TRBV5-1 to TRBJ1-1; tentatively, D is TRBD1 (6 bases). The length of the CDR3 is 14 residues. CDR1 and CDR2 (germline): SGHRS, YFSETQ. V lost 5 bases to trimming and J lost 4 bases, with 15 bases between them.

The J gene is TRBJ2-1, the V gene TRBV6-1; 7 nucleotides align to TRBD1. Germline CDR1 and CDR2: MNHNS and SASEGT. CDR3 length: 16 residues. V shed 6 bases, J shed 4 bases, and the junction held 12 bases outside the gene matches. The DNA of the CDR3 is TGTGCCAGCAGCCTCCGAGGGACAGAGACATACAATGAGCAGTTCTTC. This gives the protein CASSLRGTETYNEQFF.

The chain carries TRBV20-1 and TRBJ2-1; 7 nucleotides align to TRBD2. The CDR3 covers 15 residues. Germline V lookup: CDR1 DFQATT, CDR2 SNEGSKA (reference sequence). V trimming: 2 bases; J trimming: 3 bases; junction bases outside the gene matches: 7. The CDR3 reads CSARFGGGDYNEQFF. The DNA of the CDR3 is TGCAGTGCTAGATTTGGGGGGGGAGACTACAATGAGCAGTTCTTC.

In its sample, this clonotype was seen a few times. CDR3 sequence (DNA): TGTGCCATCAGTGAGTCCCGCGGGGGATTAGCCAAAAACATTCAGTACTTC. It specifies CAISESRGGLAKNIQYF. The rearrangement uses TRBV10-3 and TRBJ2-4; 7 positions match TRBD2. Losses at the gene ends were 0 bases for V and 0 bases for J; bases not matched to a gene: 5. The CDR3 totals 17 residues. Germline V gene data show CDR1 as ENHRY and CDR2 as SYGVKD.

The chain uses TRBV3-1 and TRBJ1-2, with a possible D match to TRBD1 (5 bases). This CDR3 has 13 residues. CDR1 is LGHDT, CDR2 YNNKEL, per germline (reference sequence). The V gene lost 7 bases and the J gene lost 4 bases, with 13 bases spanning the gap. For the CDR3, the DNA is TGTGCCAGCACGAACGACAGTATCTATGGCTACACCTTC. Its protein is CASTNDSIYGYTF.

CDR3: CSVAERSSGATDTQYF. Written as DNA, the CDR3 is TGCAGTGTTGCGGAGAGGTCTAGCGGGGCCACAGATACGCAGTATTTT. This chain uses TRBV20-1 with TRBJ2-3; TRBD2 matches 9 bases. The CDR3 loop spans 16 amino acids. Trimming took 7 bases from V and 2 from J; bases not matched to a gene: 13. The germline V gene has CDR1 DFQATT and CDR2 SNEGSKA (reference sequence).

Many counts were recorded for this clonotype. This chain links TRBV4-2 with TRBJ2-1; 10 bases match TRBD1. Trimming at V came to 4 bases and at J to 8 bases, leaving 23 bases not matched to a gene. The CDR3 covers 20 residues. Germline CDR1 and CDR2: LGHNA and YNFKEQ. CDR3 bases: TGTGCCAGCAGCCGACGTGGGACAGGGGACCGTTTAACCCCGTCGTATGAGCAGTTCTTC. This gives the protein CASSRRGTGDRLTPSYEQFF.

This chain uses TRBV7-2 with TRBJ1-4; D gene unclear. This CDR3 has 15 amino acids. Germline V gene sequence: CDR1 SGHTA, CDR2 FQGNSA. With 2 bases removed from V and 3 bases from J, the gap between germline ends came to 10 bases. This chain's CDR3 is CASSLSSGSNEKLFF. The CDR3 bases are TGTGCCAGCAGCTTAAGTAGCGGATCTAATGAAAAACTGTTTTTT.

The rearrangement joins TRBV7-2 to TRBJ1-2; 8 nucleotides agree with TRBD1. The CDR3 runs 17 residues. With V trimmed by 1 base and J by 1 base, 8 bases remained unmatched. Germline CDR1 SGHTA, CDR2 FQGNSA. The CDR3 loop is CASSLGETGEDNYGYTF. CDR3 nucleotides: TGTGCCAGCAGCTTAGGGGAGACAGGGGAGGATAACTATGGCTACACCTTC.

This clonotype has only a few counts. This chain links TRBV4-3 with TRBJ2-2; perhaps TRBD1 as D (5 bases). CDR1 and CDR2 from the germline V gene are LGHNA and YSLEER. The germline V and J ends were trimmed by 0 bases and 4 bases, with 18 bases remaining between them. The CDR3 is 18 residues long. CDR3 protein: CASSQDKIGVGSTGELFF. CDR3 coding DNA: TGCGCCAGCAGCCAAGACAAGATAGGGGTCGGTAGCACCGGGGAGCTGTTTTTT.